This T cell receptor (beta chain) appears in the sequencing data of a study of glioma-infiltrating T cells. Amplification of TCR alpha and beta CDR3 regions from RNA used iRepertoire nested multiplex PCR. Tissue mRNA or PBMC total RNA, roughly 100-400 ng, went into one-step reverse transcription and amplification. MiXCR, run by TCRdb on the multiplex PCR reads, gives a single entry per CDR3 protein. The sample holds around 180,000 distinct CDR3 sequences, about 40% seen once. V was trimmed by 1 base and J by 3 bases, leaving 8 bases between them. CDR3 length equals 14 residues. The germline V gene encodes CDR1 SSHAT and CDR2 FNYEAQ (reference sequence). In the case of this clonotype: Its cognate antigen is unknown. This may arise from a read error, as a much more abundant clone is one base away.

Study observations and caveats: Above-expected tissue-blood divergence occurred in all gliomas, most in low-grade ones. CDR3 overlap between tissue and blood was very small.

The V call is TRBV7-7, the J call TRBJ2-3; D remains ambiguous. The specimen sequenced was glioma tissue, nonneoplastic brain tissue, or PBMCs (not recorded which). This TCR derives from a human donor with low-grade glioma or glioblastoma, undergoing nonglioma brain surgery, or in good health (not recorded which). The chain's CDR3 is CASSLDGRTDTQYF. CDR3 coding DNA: TGTGCCAGCAGCTTAGACGGCAGAACAGATACGCAGTATTTT. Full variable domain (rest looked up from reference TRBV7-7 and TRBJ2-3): GAGVSQSPRYKVTKRGQDVTLRCDPISSHATLYWYQQALGQGPEFLTYFNYEAQPDKSGLPSDRFSAERPEGSISTLTIQRTEQRDSAMYRCASSLDGRTDTQYFGPGTRLTVL.